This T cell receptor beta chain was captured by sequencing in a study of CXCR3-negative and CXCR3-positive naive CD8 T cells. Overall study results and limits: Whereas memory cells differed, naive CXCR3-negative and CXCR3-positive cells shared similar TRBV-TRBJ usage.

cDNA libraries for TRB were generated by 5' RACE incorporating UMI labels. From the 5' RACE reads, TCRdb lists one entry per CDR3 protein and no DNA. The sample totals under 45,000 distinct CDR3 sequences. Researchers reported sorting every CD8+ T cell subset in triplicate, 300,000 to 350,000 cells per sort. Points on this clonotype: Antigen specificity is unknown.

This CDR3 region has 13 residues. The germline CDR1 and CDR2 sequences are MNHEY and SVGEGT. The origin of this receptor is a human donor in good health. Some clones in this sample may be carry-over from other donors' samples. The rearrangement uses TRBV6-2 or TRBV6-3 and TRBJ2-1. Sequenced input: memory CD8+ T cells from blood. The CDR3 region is CASSPKEYNEQFF.